These 2 T cell receptor beta chains were sequenced from one sample in a study of T-cell reconstitution after alpha-beta-depleted transplantation in children. As it was prepared, the TCRbeta library received unique molecular identifiers. TCRdb fed the PCR reads into MiXCR, producing one record per CDR3 protein. The sample consists of about 980,000 distinct CDR3 sequences, about 26% of them appearing once. Sequenced here: PBMCs, mostly from graft donor cells, sampled 360 days after TCRalphabeta/CD19-depleted stem cell transplant. Receptors originate from a boy less than two years old who had a stem cell transplant for SCID, so the T cells may come from the graft donor.

There are a few counts of this clonotype. The V call is TRBV20-1, the J call TRBJ2-3; 7 nucleotides line up with TRBD1. The CDR3 consists of 14 residues. CDR1 DFQATT and CDR2 SNEGSKA come from the germline V gene (reference sequence). Trimming at V came to 6 bases and at J to 1 base, leaving 7 bases not matched to a gene. Here the CDR3 reads CSAHDREGTDTQYF. The CDR3 bases are TGCAGTGCCCACGACAGGGAAGGCACAGATACGCAGTATTTT.

The V and J genes are TRBV5-5 and TRBJ2-3; D is possibly TRBD2 (5 bases). There are 14 residues in the CDR3. The germline V gene has CDR1 SGHKS and CDR2 YYEKEE (reference sequence). V lost 0 bases to trimming and J lost 8 bases, with 13 bases between them. CDR3 region: CASSLGGWRTTQYF. DNA for the CDR3: TGTGCCAGCAGCTTGGGAGGGTGGCGGACTACGCAGTATTTT.